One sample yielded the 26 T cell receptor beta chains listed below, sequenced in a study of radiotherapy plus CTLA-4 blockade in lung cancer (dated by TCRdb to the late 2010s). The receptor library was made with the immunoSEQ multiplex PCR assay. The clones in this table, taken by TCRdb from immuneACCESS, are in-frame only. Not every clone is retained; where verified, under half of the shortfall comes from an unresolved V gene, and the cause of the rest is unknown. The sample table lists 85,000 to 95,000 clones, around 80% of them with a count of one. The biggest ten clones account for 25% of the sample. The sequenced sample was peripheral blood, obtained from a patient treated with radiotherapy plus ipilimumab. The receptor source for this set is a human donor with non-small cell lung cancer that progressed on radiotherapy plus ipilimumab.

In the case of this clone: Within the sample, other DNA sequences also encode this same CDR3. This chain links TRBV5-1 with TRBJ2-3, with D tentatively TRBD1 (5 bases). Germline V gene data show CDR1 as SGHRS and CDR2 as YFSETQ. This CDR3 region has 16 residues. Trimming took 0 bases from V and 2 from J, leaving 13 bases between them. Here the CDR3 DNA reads TGCGCCAGCAGCTTGGAACCAGGGTTAACCACAGATACGCAGTATTTT. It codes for CASSLEPGLTTDTQYF.

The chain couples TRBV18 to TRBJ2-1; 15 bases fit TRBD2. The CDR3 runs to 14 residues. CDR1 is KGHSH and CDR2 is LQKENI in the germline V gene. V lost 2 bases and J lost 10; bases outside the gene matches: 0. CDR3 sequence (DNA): TGTGCCAGCTCACCAGGACTAGCGGGAGGGGAGCAGTTCTTC. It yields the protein CASSPGLAGGEQFF.

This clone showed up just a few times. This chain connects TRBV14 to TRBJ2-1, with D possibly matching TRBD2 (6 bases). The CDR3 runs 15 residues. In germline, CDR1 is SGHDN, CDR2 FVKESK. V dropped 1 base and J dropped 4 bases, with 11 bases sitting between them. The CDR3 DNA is TGTGCCAGCAGCCAAGGTATAGCGGTGTACAATGAGCAGTTCTTC. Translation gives CASSQGIAVYNEQFF.

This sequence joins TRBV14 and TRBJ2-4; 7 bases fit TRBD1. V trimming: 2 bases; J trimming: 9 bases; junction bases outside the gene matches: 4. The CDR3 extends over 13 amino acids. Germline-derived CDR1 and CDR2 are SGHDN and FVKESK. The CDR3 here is CASSQTGVAIQYF. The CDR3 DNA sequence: TGTGCCAGCAGCCAAACAGGGGTCGCCATTCAGTACTTC.

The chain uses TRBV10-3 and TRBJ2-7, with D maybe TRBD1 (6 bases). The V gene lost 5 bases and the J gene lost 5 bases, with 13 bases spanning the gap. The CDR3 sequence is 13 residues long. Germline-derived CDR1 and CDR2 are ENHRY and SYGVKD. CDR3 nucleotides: TGTGCCATCAGTCATTCCAACAGGGACGAGCAGTACGTC. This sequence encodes CAISHSNRDEQYV.

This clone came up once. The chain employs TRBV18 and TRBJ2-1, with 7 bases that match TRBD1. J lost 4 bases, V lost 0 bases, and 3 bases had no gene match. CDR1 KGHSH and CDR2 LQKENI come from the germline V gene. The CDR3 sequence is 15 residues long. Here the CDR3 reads CASSPPGGGYNEQFF. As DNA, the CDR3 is TGTGCCAGCTCACCACCAGGGGGCGGTTACAATGAGCAGTTCTTC. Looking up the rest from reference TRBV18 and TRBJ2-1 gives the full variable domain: NAGVMQNPRHLVRRRGQEARLRCSPMKGHSHVYWYRQLPEEGLKFMVYLQKENIIDESGMPKERFSAEFPKEGPSILRIQQVVRGDSAAYFCASSPPGGGYNEQFFGPGTRLTVL.

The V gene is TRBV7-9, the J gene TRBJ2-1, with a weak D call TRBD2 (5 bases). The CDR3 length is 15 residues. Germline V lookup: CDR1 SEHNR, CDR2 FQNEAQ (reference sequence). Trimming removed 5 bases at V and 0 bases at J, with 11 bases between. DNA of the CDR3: TGTGCCAGCAGCCCATTAGGGAGCTCCTACAATGAGCAGTTCTTC. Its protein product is CASSPLGSSYNEQFF.

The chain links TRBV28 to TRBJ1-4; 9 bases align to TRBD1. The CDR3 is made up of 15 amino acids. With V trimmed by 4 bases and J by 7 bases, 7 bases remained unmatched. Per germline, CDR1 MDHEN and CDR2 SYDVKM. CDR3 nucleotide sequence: TGTGCCAGCAGTTCGGTGACAGGGGGAATTGAAAAACTGTTTTTT. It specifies CASSSVTGGIEKLFF.

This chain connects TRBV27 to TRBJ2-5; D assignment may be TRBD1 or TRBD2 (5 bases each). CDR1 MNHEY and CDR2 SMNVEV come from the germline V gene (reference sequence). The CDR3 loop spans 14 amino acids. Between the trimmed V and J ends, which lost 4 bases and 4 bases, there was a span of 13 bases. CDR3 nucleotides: TGTGCCAGCAGTTGGGACCCGGGACGAGAGACCCAGTACTTC. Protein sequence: CASSWDPGRETQYF.

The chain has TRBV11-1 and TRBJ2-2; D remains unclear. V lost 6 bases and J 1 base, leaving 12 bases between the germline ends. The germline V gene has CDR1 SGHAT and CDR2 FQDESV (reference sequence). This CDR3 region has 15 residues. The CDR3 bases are TGTGCCAGCAGACGGCAATTCGAGAACACCGGGGAGCTGTTTTTT. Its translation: CASRRQFENTGELFF.

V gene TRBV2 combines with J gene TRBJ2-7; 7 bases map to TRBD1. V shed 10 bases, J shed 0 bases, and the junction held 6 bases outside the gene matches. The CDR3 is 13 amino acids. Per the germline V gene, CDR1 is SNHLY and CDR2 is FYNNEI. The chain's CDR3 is CATAGTVSYEQYF. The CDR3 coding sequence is TGTGCCACCGCCGGGACAGTCTCCTACGAGCAGTACTTC.

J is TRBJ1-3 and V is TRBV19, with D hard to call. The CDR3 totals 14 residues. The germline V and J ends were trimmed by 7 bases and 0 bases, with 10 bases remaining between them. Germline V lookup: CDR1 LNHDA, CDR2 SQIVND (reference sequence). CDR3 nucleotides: TGTGCCAGTATGAGGAGTTCCTCTGGAAACACCATATATTTT. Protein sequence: CASMRSSSGNTIYF.

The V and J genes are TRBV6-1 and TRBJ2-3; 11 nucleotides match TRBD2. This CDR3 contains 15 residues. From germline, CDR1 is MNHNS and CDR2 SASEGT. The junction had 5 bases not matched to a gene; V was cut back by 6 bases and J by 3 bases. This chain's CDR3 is CASSATSGSTDTQYF. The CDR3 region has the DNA TGTGCCAGCAGCGCAACTAGCGGGAGTACAGATACGCAGTATTTT.

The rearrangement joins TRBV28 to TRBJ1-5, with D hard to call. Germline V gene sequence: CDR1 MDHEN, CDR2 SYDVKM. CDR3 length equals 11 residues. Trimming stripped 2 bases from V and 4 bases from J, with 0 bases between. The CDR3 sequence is CASSLNQPQHF. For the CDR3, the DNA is TGTGCCAGCAGTTTAAATCAGCCCCAGCATTTT.

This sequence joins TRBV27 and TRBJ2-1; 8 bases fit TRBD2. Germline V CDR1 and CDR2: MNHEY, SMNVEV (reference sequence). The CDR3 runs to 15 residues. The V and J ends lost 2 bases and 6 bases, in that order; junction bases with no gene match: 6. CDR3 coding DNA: TGTGCCAGCAGTTTAAGCGGGGGTTTGGGCAATGAGCAGTTCTTC. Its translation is CASSLSGGLGNEQFF.

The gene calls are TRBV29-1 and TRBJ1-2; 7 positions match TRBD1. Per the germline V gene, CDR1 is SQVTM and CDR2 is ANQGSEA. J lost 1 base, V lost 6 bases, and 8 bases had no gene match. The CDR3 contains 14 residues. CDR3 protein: CSVIIRGSNYGYTF. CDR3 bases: TGCAGCGTCATAATCAGGGGGAGTAACTATGGCTACACCTTC.

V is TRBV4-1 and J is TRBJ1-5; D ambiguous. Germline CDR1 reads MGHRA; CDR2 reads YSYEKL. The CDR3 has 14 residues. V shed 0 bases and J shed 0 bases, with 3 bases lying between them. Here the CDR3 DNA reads TGCGCCAGCAGCCAAGAGCATAGCAATCAGCCCCAGCATTTT. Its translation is CASSQEHSNQPQHF.

The CDR3 spells CAWSVSYEQFF. In DNA, the CDR3 is TGTGCCTGGAGTGTGAGTTATGAGCAGTTCTTC. The chain joins TRBV30 to TRBJ2-1; D gene unclear. The CDR3 has 11 residues. CDR1 is GTSNPN and CDR2 is SVGIG in the germline V gene (reference sequence). Trimming removed 0 bases at V and 8 bases at J, with 5 bases between.

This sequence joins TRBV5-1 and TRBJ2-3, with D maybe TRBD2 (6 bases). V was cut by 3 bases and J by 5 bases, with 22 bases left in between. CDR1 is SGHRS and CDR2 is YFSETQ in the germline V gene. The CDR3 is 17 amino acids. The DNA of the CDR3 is TGCGCCAGCAGCTCCCCCCCGGGGCTAGCGTCTAGAGATACGCAGTATTTT. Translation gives CASSSPPGLASRDTQYF.

The CDR3 sequence is CSVGTAEKLFF. The DNA for the CDR3 is TGCAGCGTTGGGACAGCCGAAAAACTGTTTTTT. This rearrangement joins TRBV29-1 to TRBJ1-4, with D possibly matching TRBD1 (6 bases). The CDR3 loop spans 11 amino acids. Germline lookup yields CDR1 SQVTM and CDR2 ANQGSEA. With 4 bases removed from V and 8 bases from J, the gap between germline ends came to 8 bases.

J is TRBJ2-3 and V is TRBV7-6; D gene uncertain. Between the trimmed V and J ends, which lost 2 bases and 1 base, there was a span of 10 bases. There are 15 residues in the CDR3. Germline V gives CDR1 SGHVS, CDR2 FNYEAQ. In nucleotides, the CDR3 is TGTGCCAGCAGCTTATCCGTCGTCGGCACAGATACGCAGTATTTT. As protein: CASSLSVVGTDTQYF.

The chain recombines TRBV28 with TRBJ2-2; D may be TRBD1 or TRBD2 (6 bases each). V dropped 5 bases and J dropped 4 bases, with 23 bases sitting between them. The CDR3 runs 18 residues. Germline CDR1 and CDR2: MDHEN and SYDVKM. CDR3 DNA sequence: TGTGCCAGCAGTATAGAAAGTCTCGGGGGCTGGAGCACCGGGGAGCTGTTTTTT. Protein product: CASSIESLGGWSTGELFF.

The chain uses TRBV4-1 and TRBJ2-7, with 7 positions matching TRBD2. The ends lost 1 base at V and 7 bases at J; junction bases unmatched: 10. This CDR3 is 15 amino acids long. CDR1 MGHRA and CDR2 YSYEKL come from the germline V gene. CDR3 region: CASSQGLSGIFEQYF. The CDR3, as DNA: TGCGCCAGCAGCCAAGGCCTGAGCGGGATTTTTGAGCAGTACTTC.

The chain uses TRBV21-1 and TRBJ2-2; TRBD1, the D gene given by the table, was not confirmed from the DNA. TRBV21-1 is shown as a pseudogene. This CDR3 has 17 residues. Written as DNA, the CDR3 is TGTGCCAGCAGCAAAGGCCTGGCAGGGGTTGACACCGGGGAGCTGTTTTTT. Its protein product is CASSKGLAGVDTGELFF.

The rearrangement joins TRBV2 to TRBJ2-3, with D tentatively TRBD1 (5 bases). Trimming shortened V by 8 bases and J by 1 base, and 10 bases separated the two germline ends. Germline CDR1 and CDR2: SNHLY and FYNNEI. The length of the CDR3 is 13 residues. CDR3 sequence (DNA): TGTGCCAGCGGGGCAGACGGCACAGATACGCAGTATTTT. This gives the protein CASGADGTDTQYF.

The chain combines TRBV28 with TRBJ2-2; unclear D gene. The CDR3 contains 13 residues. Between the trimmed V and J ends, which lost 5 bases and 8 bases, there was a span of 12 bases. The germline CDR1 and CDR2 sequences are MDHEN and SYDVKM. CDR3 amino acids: CASSQSDRGELFF. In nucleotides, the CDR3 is TGTGCCAGCAGTCAATCGGACCGGGGGGAGCTGTTTTTT.